Presented here are 10 T cell receptor beta chains from one specimen sequenced in a study of monozygotic twins with inflammatory bowel disease. Reprocessing the 5' RACE reads, TCRdb reports a single entry for every CDR3 protein and omits DNA. The listing records over 150,000 distinct CDR3 sequences. Sequencing input: blood. The receptor source for this set is a human donor with ulcerative colitis or Crohn's disease, or a healthy co-twin of an affected twin (not recorded which).

The gene calls are TRBV5-1 and TRBJ2-5; lacking DNA, the TRBD1 call made by TCRdb goes unchecked. CDR1 is SGHRS, CDR2 YFSETQ, per germline. This CDR3 spans 16 amino acids. CDR3 sequence reads: CASSFPGQGAQETQYF.

V usage is TRBV7-7 and J usage is TRBJ1-4; the TRBD1 assignment by TCRdb is unverifiable without DNA. The CDR3 runs 13 residues. Per germline, CDR1 SSHAT and CDR2 FNYEAQ (reference sequence). This CDR3 reads CASSLLQGEKLFF.

V gene TRBV5-1 combines with J gene TRBJ2-7; TCRdb outputs TRBD1, but without DNA this stays unchecked. Germline V gene sequence: CDR1 SGHRS, CDR2 YFSETQ. CDR3 length: 13 amino acids. CDR3 protein: CASSLTGAYEQYF.

CDR3 loop: CASSPGTSASEQFF. The chain has TRBV7-2 and TRBJ2-1; the TCRdb call, TRBD2, lacks DNA for checking. The CDR3 totals 14 residues. The V gene's germline CDR1 is SGHTA and CDR2 FQGNSA.

V usage is TRBV6-1 and J usage is TRBJ1-5; the TRBD1 assignment by TCRdb is unverifiable without DNA. The CDR3 contains 15 residues. CDR1 and CDR2 from the germline V gene are MNHNS and SASEGT. This CDR3 reads CASRDRDRVNQPQHF.

V gene TRBV29-1 combines with J gene TRBJ2-1; there is no DNA to check the TCRdb D call of TRBD1. The CDR3 loop spans 14 amino acids. The germline gives CDR1 SQVTM, CDR2 ANQGSEA. The CDR3 reads CSVAGETGRNEQFF.

The chain carries TRBV20-1 and TRBJ1-5; as DNA is missing, the TRBD1 call by TCRdb cannot be tested. The CDR3 extends over 14 amino acids. The germline V gene encodes CDR1 DFQATT and CDR2 SNEGSKA (reference sequence). This chain's CDR3 is CSAGPGHGNQPQHF.

J is TRBJ2-7 and V is TRBV5-1; TCRdb picks TRBD1, but there is no DNA to check that call. This CDR3 spans 16 amino acids. Germline V gene data show CDR1 as SGHRS and CDR2 as YFSETQ. CDR3 amino acids: CASSPGDRTYSYEQYF.

This sequence joins TRBV7-2 and TRBJ1-2; the TRBD1 assignment by TCRdb is unverifiable without DNA. Germline V gene lookup returns CDR1 SGHTA and CDR2 FQGNSA. The CDR3 consists of 16 residues. This CDR3 is CARSLRQHPGGDGYTF.

The chain employs TRBV11-2 and TRBJ2-1; the D call from TCRdb, TRBD2, cannot be confirmed without DNA. The CDR3 loop spans 15 amino acids. CDR1 and CDR2 from the germline V gene are SGHAT and FQNNGV. The CDR3 protein is CASSHLAGGSQEQFF.